The clone carrying this T cell receptor (beta chain) was counted once. Its matching antigen is unknown. Trimming cost V 5 bases and J 2 bases, with 10 bases left between them. The CDR3 length is 13 residues. CDR1 and CDR2 (germline): MNHEY, SMNVEV (reference sequence). The data were taken from a study of cytomegalovirus exposure and HLA in healthy donors. Study observations and caveats: Several of the most significant clusters appeared linked to common viral pathogens, based on a later analysis. One variant, a missense change in DCLRE1C, was linked in a later analysis to TCR beta V- and J-gene trimming. Overall, approximately 150 TCR beta chains were annotated as cytomegalovirus-associated.

PCR primers comprised 60 Vbeta and 13 Jbeta primers. Sequenced by immunoSEQ multiplex PCR; TCRdb stores in-frame clones only, minus some. The sample has around 210,000 clones; roughly 77% are singletons. The TCR was taken from a male donor in good health and CMV-seropositive. The specimen sequenced was PBMCs. The chain couples TRBV27 to TRBJ2-7; no clear D gene. CDR3 nucleotide sequence: TGTGCCAGCAGTATTACTGCCGCCTACGAGCAGTACTTC. As protein: CASSITAAYEQYF.